The present T cell receptor beta chain was sequenced within a study of blood T cell repertoires in COVID-19. After removal of 0 bases from V and 6 bases from J, the junction contained 6 bases not matched to a gene. In germline, CDR1 is SQVTM, CDR2 ANQGSEA. The CDR3 totals 14 residues. Assay used: immunoSEQ multiplex PCR; TCRdb lists only in-frame clones, some missing. The sample lists 250,000 to 350,000 clones, around 90% seen once, with approximately 7.5% in the top ten. The TCR comes from a woman in her twenties or thirties with COVID-19, enrolled during active disease. The chain couples TRBV29-1 to TRBJ2-7; 9 bases map to TRBD2. Specimen: peripheral blood. The CDR3 DNA reads as TGCAGCGTTGAAGAGCGGGAGGGCCCGGGCGAGCAGTACTTC. It yields the protein CSVEEREGPGEQYF.